The 7 T cell receptor beta chains presented below share a single source sample, sequenced in a study of CD8+ T cells in alopecia areata. RNA was isolated and reverse transcribed to cDNA, the sequencing template. Measured with immunoSEQ multiplex PCR; TCRdb has only the in-frame clones, and not every one. The table includes roughly 150,000 clones, under 60% detected once. The sequenced sample was CD4+ T cells sorted from blood, obtained at week 0. All receptors derive from a human donor with alopecia areata.

The chain joins TRBV7-2 to TRBJ2-3; D possibly matches TRBD1 or TRBD2 (6 bases each). The CDR3 consists of 13 residues. Per germline, CDR1 SGHTA and CDR2 FQGNSA. Trimming took off 5 bases at V and 6 bases at J, with 12 bases between the two ends. The CDR3 loop is CASSNREVDTQYF. CDR3 DNA: TGTGCCAGCAGCAACAGGGAGGTCGATACGCAGTATTTT.

The chain employs TRBV27 and TRBJ2-7; 11 bases match TRBD2. CDR1 is MNHEY and CDR2 is SMNVEV in the germline V gene (reference sequence). The CDR3 consists of 16 residues. With 3 bases clipped from V and 5 bases from J, the junction kept 9 bases outside the gene matches. CDR3 bases: TGTGCCAGCAGTTTCCTCATAGCGGGGGGGCCCCACGAGCAGTACTTC. It is translated as CASSFLIAGGPHEQYF.

This chain uses TRBV20-1 with TRBJ2-1, with no clear D. Germline V gene sequence: CDR1 DFQATT, CDR2 SNEGSKA (reference sequence). Trimming shortened V by 2 bases and J by 9 bases, and 8 bases separated the two germline ends. This CDR3 region has 11 residues. The CDR3 bases are TGCAGTGCTAGACAGGCTACTGAGCAGTTCTTC. It specifies CSARQATEQFF.

V and J are TRBV7-2 and TRBJ1-6, with 9 bases matching TRBD1. V dropped 11 bases and J dropped 10; count of bases not matched to a gene: 9. Germline-derived CDR1 and CDR2 are SGHTA and FQGNSA. The CDR3 spans 13 residues. The chain's CDR3 is CAGPGQGLSPLHF. DNA of the CDR3: TGTGCCGGCCCGGGACAGGGCCTATCACCCCTCCACTTT.

In this sample, this clone turned up a few times. This chain links TRBV4-2 with TRBJ2-5; unclear D gene. Germline lookup yields CDR1 LGHNA and CDR2 YNFKEQ. The length of the CDR3 is 14 residues. V was cut by 1 base and J by 2 bases, with 8 bases left in between. CDR3 sequence reads: CASSQGPGQETQYF. The CDR3 DNA follows: TGTGCCAGCAGCCAAGGACCCGGTCAAGAGACCCAGTACTTC.

V usage is TRBV1 and J usage is TRBJ1-1. TRBV1 is shown as a pseudogene. This CDR3 spans 19 amino acids. Here the CDR3 reads CTSSQDPMGSIAGDTEAFF. DNA of the CDR3: TGCACCAGCAGCCAAGATCCTATGGGGAGCATCGCCGGGGACACTGAAGCTTTCTTT.

The chain recombines TRBV7-9 with TRBJ2-3; D gene uncertain. Germline values: CDR1 SEHNR, CDR2 FQNEAQ (reference sequence). The CDR3 is 14 amino acids. The V end was cut by 0 bases, the J end by 3 bases, with 7 bases between. The CDR3, as DNA: TGTGCCAGCAGCTTAGCGGATTCGACAGATACGCAGTATTTT. Translating it yields CASSLADSTDTQYF. The full variable domain, with the rest looked up from reference TRBV7-9 and TRBJ2-3, is DTGVSQNPRHKITKRGQNVTFRCDPISEHNRLYWYRQTLGQGPEFLTYFQNEAQLEKSRLLSDRFSAERPKGSFSTLEIQRTEQGDSAMYLCASSLADSTDTQYFGPGTRLTVL.